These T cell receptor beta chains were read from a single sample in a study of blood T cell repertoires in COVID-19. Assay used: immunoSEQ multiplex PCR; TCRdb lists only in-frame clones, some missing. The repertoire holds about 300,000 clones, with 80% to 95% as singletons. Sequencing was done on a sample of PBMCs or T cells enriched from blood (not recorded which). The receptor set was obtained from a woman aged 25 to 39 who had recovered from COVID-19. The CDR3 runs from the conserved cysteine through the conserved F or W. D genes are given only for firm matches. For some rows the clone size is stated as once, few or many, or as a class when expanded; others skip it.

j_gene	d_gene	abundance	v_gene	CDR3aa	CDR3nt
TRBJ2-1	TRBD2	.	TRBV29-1	CSVEKLAGPSYNEQFF	TGCAGCGTTGAAAAACTAGCGGGACCCTCCTACAATGAGCAGTTCTTC
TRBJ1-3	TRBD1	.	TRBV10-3	CAISPRTGRNTIYF	TGTGCCATCAGTCCGCGGACAGGGAGAAACACCATATATTTT
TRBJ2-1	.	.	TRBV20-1	CSAIAGREQFF	TGCAGTGCTATCGCAGGGAGGGAGCAGTTCTTC
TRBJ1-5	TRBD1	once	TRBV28	CASSPSDRAVYNQPQHF	TGTGCCAGCAGTCCCTCGGACAGGGCAGTTTACAATCAGCCCCAGCATTTT
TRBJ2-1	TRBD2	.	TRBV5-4	CASSAGLAGSNEQFF	TGTGCCAGCAGCGCCGGACTAGCGGGAAGTAATGAGCAGTTCTTC
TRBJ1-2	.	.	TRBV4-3	CASSQGTGSNYGYTF	TGCGCCAGCAGCCAAGGAACAGGGAGTAACTATGGCTACACCTTC
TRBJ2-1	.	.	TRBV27	CASSILAPQSSYNEQFF	TGTGCCAGCAGTATCCTAGCTCCCCAGAGCTCCTACAATGAGCAGTTCTTC
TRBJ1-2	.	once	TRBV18	CASSPGPGQGGYTF	TGTGCCAGCTCACCGGGGCCAGGGCAAGGAGGCTACACCTTC
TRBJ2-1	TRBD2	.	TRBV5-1	CASSSMVTSGIVNEQFF	TGCGCCAGCAGCTCAATGGTGACTAGCGGGATCGTAAATGAGCAGTTCTTC
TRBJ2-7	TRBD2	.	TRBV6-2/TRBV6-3	CASSSSSSGSSYEQYF	TGTGCCAGCAGTTCCTCCTCTAGCGGCAGCTCCTACGAGCAGTACTTC
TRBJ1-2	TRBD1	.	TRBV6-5	CASRRDRVNGYTF	TGTGCCAGCAGGCGGGACAGGGTGAATGGCTACACCTTC
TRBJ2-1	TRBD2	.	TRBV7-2	CASSLGTSGTIYNEQFF	TGTGCCAGCAGCTTAGGCACTAGCGGGACGATCTACAATGAGCAGTTCTTC
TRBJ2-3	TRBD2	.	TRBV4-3	CASSQDYLAGGLTDTQYF	TGCGCCAGCAGCCAAGATTACCTAGCGGGAGGACTTACAGATACGCAGTATTTT
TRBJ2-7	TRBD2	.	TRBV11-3	CASSLATSEYEQYF	TGTGCCAGCAGCTTAGCTACTAGCGAGTACGAGCAGTACTTC
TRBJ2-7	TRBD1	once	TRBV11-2	CASRPLQGKYEQYF	TGTGCCAGCAGACCCTTACAGGGGAAGTACGAGCAGTACTTC
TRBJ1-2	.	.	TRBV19	CASSNGDSPNYGYTF	TGTGCCAGTAGTAACGGAGATTCACCGAACTATGGCTACACCTTC
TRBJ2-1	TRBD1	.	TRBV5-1	CASSLGTGYNEQFF	TGCGCCAGCAGCTTGGGGACAGGGTACAATGAGCAGTTCTTC
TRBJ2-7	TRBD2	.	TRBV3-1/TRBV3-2	CASSQGLAAYEQYF	TGTGCCAGCAGCCAAGGGCTAGCGGCCTACGAGCAGTACTTC
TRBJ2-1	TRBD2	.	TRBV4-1	CASSHGTSGLLRNEQFF	TGCGCCAGCAGCCATGGGACTAGCGGGCTACTAAGGAATGAGCAGTTCTTC
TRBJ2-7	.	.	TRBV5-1	CASSLSAGPVGEQYF	TGCGCCAGCAGCTTGAGTGCGGGACCCGTCGGGGAGCAGTACTTC
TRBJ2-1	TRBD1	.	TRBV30	CAWKISGTGLNEQFF	TGTGCCTGGAAGATTTCCGGGACAGGGTTAAATGAGCAGTTCTTC
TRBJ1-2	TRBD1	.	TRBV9	CASSERTGPNYGYTF	TGTGCCAGCAGCGAGCGGACAGGACCCAACTATGGCTACACCTTC
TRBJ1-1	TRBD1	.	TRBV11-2	CASSLKDRAEAFF	TGTGCCAGCAGCTTAAAAGACAGGGCTGAAGCTTTCTTT
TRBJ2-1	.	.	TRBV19	CASSIQGRSDNEQFF	TGTGCCAGTAGTATTCAGGGGCGTAGTGACAATGAGCAGTTCTTC
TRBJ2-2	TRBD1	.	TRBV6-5	CASSTTGSTGELFF	TGTGCCAGCAGTACGACAGGGTCGACCGGGGAGCTGTTTTTT
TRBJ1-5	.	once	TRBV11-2	CASSYDRNQPQHF	TGTGCCAGCAGTTACGACAGAAATCAGCCCCAGCATTTT
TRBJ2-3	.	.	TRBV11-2	CASSPRRGDTQYF	TGTGCCAGCAGCCCTAGACGTGGGGATACGCAGTATTTT